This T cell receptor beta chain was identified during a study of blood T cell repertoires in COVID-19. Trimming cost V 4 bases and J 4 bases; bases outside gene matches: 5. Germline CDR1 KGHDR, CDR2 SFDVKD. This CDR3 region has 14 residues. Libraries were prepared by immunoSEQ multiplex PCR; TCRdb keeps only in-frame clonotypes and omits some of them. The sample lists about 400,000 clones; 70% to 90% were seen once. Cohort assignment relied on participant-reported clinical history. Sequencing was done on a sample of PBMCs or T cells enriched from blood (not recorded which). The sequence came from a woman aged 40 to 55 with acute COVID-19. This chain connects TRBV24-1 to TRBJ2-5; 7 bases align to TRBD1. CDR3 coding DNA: TGTGCCACCAGTGAAACAGGGGCCCCAGAGACCCAGTACTTC. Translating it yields CATSETGAPETQYF.